What follows are 8 T cell receptor beta chains derived from one specimen sequenced in a study of blood T cell repertoires in COVID-19. Some clones are missing from TCRdb's copy, which holds only in-frame ones; the method was immunoSEQ multiplex PCR. The table has fewer than 65,000 clones, around 87% seen once. Sequencing was carried out using peripheral blood. The receptor source for this set is a human donor with acute or convalescent COVID-19. The donor label of this sample is uncertain.

Within the sample, this clone is medium-sized. This sequence joins TRBV3-1 (or the pseudogene TRBV3-2) and TRBJ1-2, with TRBD1 as a possible D gene (5 bases). The CDR3 consists of 13 residues. Trimming removed 4 bases from V and 7 bases from J, with 13 bases in between. The germline V gene has CDR1 LGHDT and CDR2 YNNKEL (reference sequence). The CDR3 protein is CASSPSGGGGYTF. The CDR3 coding sequence is TGTGCCAGCAGCCCGTCCGGGGGAGGTGGCTACACCTTC.

This rearrangement joins TRBV30 to TRBJ2-5; 9 bases are a match to TRBD1. The trim removed 0 bases at V and 5 bases at J, leaving 10 bases unmatched. The CDR3 loop spans 16 amino acids. Germline lookup yields CDR1 GTSNPN and CDR2 SVGIG (reference sequence). CDR3 coding DNA: TGTGCCTGGAGTGTACTTTCACAGGGGGCGATGGAGACCCAGTACTTC. As protein: CAWSVLSQGAMETQYF. The full variable domain, completed using reference TRBV30 and TRBJ2-5, is SQTIHQWPATLVQPVGSPLSLECTVEGTSNPNLYWYRQAAGRGLQLLFYSVGIGQISSEVPQNLSASRPQDRQFILSSKKLLLSDSGFYLCAWSVLSQGAMETQYFGPGTRLLVL.

The chain uses TRBV9 and TRBJ2-2; D not resolved. CDR1 is SGDLS and CDR2 is YYNGEE in the germline V gene. This CDR3 is built from 16 residues. Trimming shortened V by 0 bases and J by 4 bases, and 13 bases separated the two germline ends. Here the CDR3 reads CASSVGISLITGELFF. The CDR3 bases are TGTGCCAGCAGCGTAGGGATTAGCTTAATCACCGGGGAGCTGTTTTTT.

The chain employs TRBV10-3 and TRBJ2-3; D perhaps matches TRBD2 (6 bases). Looked up from germline, CDR1 is ENHRY and CDR2 is SYGVKD. The V end was cut by 2 bases, the J end by 0 bases, with 9 bases between. The CDR3 extends over 15 amino acids. The CDR3 spells CAISEVAVSTDTQYF. For the CDR3, the DNA is TGTGCCATCAGTGAGGTAGCGGTTAGCACAGATACGCAGTATTTT.

The V and J genes are TRBV7-9 and TRBJ1-2, with D unresolved. The germline V gene encodes CDR1 SEHNR and CDR2 FQNEAQ (reference sequence). Trimming cost V 5 bases and J 0 bases, with 4 bases left between them. This CDR3 is built from 12 residues. The CDR3 DNA reads TGTGCCAGCAGCCGTGCTAACTATGGCTACACCTTC. This sequence encodes CASSRANYGYTF.

The rearrangement joins TRBV6-1 to TRBJ2-1; D perhaps matches TRBD2 (7 bases). Trimming removed 8 bases at V and 8 bases at J, with 19 bases between. The CDR3 loop spans 14 amino acids. CDR1 is MNHNS, CDR2 SASEGT, per germline. The DNA for the CDR3 is TGTGCCAGCTCTAGTGGGCAGGGGAGGGATGAGCAGTTCTTC. This gives the protein CASSSGQGRDEQFF.

This chain links TRBV11-2 with TRBJ1-3; D not resolved. Germline lookup yields CDR1 SGHAT and CDR2 FQNNGV. The ends were cut back, 3 bases at V and 0 bases at J, with 9 bases in the middle. The CDR3 is 15 residues long. DNA of the CDR3: TGTGCCAGCAGCTTCGGCGGCTTCTCTGGAAACACCATATATTTT. It translates to CASSFGGFSGNTIYF.

J is TRBJ2-4 and V is TRBV2; 8 bases map to TRBD2. The CDR3 is made up of 14 amino acids. Germline V CDR1 and CDR2: SNHLY, FYNNEI. V shed 4 bases, J shed 7 bases, and the junction held 6 bases outside the gene matches. This CDR3 reads CASSAAIAGNIQYF. Here the CDR3 DNA reads TGTGCCAGCAGTGCCGCGATAGCGGGGAACATTCAGTACTTC.